Presented here are 7 T cell receptor beta chains from one specimen sequenced in a study of OX40 agonist ivuxolimab in advanced cancers. Repertoires were generated with immunoSEQ multiplex PCR, while TCRdb's copy carries only in-frame clones and drops some. Of about 80,000 clones listed, around 91% are singletons. The specimen comprised CD4+ or CD8+ T cells sorted from blood, sampled in a trial of the OX40 agonist ivuxolimab. Receptors were obtained from an adult with an advanced solid tumor such as melanoma, head and neck, liver or kidney cancer.

This chain's CDR3 is CASRQRSSTDTQYF. The CDR3 region has the DNA TGTGCCAGCAGGCAGCGGTCCAGCACAGATACGCAGTATTTT. The chain couples TRBV2 to TRBJ2-3, with D perhaps TRBD2 (5 bases). V lost 6 bases, J lost 0 bases, and 10 bases lay in between. The germline CDR1 and CDR2 sequences are SNHLY and FYNNEI. The CDR3 has 14 residues. The whole variable domain, remainder taken from reference TRBV2 and TRBJ2-3, is EPEVTQTPSHQVTQMGQEVILRCVPISNHLYFYWYRQILGQKVEFLVSFYNNEISEKSEIFDDQFSVERPDGSNFTLKIRSTKLEDSAMYFCASRQRSSTDTQYFGPGTRLTVL.

The table lists this clone with a few counts. V usage is TRBV20-1 and J usage is TRBJ2-5, with D unclear. Trimming shortened V by 6 bases and J by 4 bases, and 9 bases separated the two germline ends. Per germline, CDR1 DFQATT and CDR2 SNEGSKA (reference sequence). The CDR3 has 11 residues. CDR3 sequence reads: CSARLLETQYF. The CDR3 DNA is TGCAGTGCGAGACTTCTAGAGACCCAGTACTTC.

The chain couples TRBV30 to TRBJ2-5; D tentatively reads TRBD1 or TRBD2 (5 bases each). The CDR3 runs to 13 residues. V lost 1 base and J lost 4, with 10 bases in between. Looked up from germline, CDR1 is GTSNPN and CDR2 is SVGIG (reference sequence). The CDR3 here is CAWSGGGRETQYF. The CDR3 DNA is TGTGCCTGGAGTGGTGGGGGAAGAGAGACCCAGTACTTC.

The rearrangement links TRBV11-3 to TRBJ2-2; weak D call: TRBD2 (5 bases). CDR1 and CDR2 (germline): SGHNT, YENEEA. CDR3 size: 15 residues. V was cut by 3 bases and J by 1 base, with 9 bases left in between. The CDR3, as DNA: TGTGCCAGCAGCTTCGGCGGAGGGAACACCGGGGAGCTGTTTTTT. As protein: CASSFGGGNTGELFF. Complete variable domain (other parts from reference TRBV11-3 and TRBJ2-2): EAGVVQSPRYKIIEKKQPVAFWCNPISGHNTLYWYLQNLGQGPELLIRYENEEAVDDSQLPKDRFSAERLKGVDSTLKIQPAELGDSAVYLCASSFGGGNTGELFFGEGSRLTVL.

The V call is TRBV28, the J call TRBJ2-5; D ambiguous. Germline CDR1 reads MDHEN; CDR2 reads SYDVKM. V was pared by 8 bases and J by 1 base, with 11 bases between. The CDR3 extends over 13 amino acids. The CDR3, as DNA: TGTGCCAGCCGAGAGATAATCCAAGAGACCCAGTACTTC. Its translation: CASREIIQETQYF.

This clone was found a few times. The V and J genes are TRBV11-2 and TRBJ2-1, with D perhaps TRBD2 (5 bases). The germline V gene has CDR1 SGHAT and CDR2 FQNNGV. V shed 1 base and J shed 4 bases, with 8 bases lying between them. This CDR3 contains 14 residues. The CDR3 DNA sequence: TGTGCCAGCAGCTTAGGAGCGGAATACAATGAGCAGTTCTTC. Translated, it gives CASSLGAEYNEQFF.

The genes are TRBV5-1 and TRBJ2-5; TRBD1 matches at 11 bases. Germline lookup yields CDR1 SGHRS and CDR2 YFSETQ. This CDR3 spans 16 amino acids. J lost 5 bases, V lost 5 bases, and 11 bases had no gene match. CDR3 sequence (DNA): TGCGCCAGCAGAGATGGGGACAGGGGGTCCCTCGAGACCCAGTACTTC. Its protein is CASRDGDRGSLETQYF.